The rows below give T cell receptor beta chains drawn from one sample of a study of metastatic and nonmetastatic thyroid tumors. Using MiXCR, TCRdb reanalyzed the PCR reads. The sample has almost 70,000 clones, 12% to 15% seen once; the top ten hold about 6.5%. Sample: blood. The receptors derive from a male donor with papillary thyroid cancer or a benign thyroid nodule (not recorded which). Some clones in this sample may be carry-over from other donors' samples. Each CDR3 is given with its conserved first and last residue. Fields, in order: CDR3 protein, CDR3 DNA, V gene, clone size, D gene, J gene. D genes are given only for firm matches. Where a row states a size, it is once, few, many or the class of an expanded clone; other rows omit it.

CDR3aa: CSAPRLAYSSYEQYF
CDR3nt: TGCAGTGCCCCTAGGCTAGCTTATAGCTCCTACGAGCAGTACTTC
v_gene: TRBV20-1
abundance: NA
d_gene: NA
j_gene: TRBJ2-7

CDR3aa: CSAPWGGSYNEQFF
CDR3nt: TGCAGTGCCCCCTGGGGAGGGTCCTACAATGAGCAGTTCTTC
v_gene: TRBV20-1
abundance: many
d_gene: TRBD2
j_gene: TRBJ2-1

CDR3aa: CASSPPSRENTGELFF
CDR3nt: TGTGCCAGCTCACCACCATCGCGGGAGAACACCGGGGAGCTGTTTTTT
v_gene: TRBV18
abundance: NA
d_gene: NA
j_gene: TRBJ2-2

CDR3aa: CASSPSLSSTQYF
CDR3nt: TGTGCCAGCAGTCCCTCATTGAGTTCTACGCAGTATTTT
v_gene: TRBV28
abundance: many
d_gene: NA
j_gene: TRBJ2-3

CDR3aa: CASSLGGHEQFF
CDR3nt: TGTGCCAGCAGCTTAGGGGGTCATGAGCAGTTCTTC
v_gene: TRBV7-3
abundance: many
d_gene: NA
j_gene: TRBJ2-1

CDR3aa: CATSGQNSYNEQFF
CDR3nt: TGTGCCACCAGTGGGCAGAATTCATACAATGAGCAGTTCTTC
v_gene: TRBV24-1
abundance: many
d_gene: NA
j_gene: TRBJ2-1

CDR3aa: CSGLRASPNTGELFF
CDR3nt: TGCAGTGGGCTACGGGCTAGCCCTAACACCGGGGAGCTGTTTTTT
v_gene: TRBV20-1
abundance: many
d_gene: NA
j_gene: TRBJ2-2

CDR3aa: CAISDVNRDTKDTQYF
CDR3nt: TGTGCCATCAGTGACGTAAACCGGGACACCAAAGATACCCAGTACTTC
v_gene: TRBV10-3
abundance: once
d_gene: NA
j_gene: TRBJ2-5

CDR3aa: CASSEGESGNTIYF
CDR3nt: TGTGCCAGCAGTGAAGGGGAATCTGGAAACACCATATATTTT
v_gene: TRBV25-1
abundance: many
d_gene: NA
j_gene: TRBJ1-3

CDR3aa: CAISGTRGQPQHF
CDR3nt: TGTGCCATCAGCGGTACAAGGGGACAGCCCCAGCATTTT
v_gene: TRBV6-1
abundance: NA
d_gene: NA
j_gene: TRBJ1-5

CDR3aa: CASSLSSYFNSPLHF
CDR3nt: TGTGCCAGCAGCCTATCCAGTTATTTTAATTCACCCCTCCACTTT
v_gene: TRBV3-1
abundance: many
d_gene: NA
j_gene: TRBJ1-6

CDR3aa: CANSDIYEQYF
CDR3nt: TGTGCCAACAGTGATATCTACGAGCAGTACTTC
v_gene: TRBV24-1
abundance: few
d_gene: NA
j_gene: TRBJ2-7

CDR3aa: CASSLGRTTEQYF
CDR3nt: TGTGCCAGCAGCTTAGGTCGGACAACCGAGCAGTACTTC
v_gene: TRBV11-3
abundance: NA
d_gene: NA
j_gene: TRBJ2-7

CDR3aa: CASSIEGQRGSDQPQHF
CDR3nt: TGTGCCAGTAGTATAGAAGGTCAAAGGGGCTCCGATCAGCCCCAGCATTTT
v_gene: TRBV19
abundance: many
d_gene: NA
j_gene: TRBJ1-5

CDR3aa: CAITTDLYEQYF
CDR3nt: TGTGCCATCACCACAGACCTTTACGAGCAGTACTTC
v_gene: TRBV10-3
abundance: many
d_gene: NA
j_gene: TRBJ2-7

CDR3aa: CASSSTSGRYNEQFF
CDR3nt: TGTGCCAGTAGTTCGACTAGCGGGAGATACAATGAGCAGTTCTTC
v_gene: TRBV19
abundance: many
d_gene: TRBD2
j_gene: TRBJ2-1

CDR3aa: CASSQQRLTEAFF
CDR3nt: TGTGCCAGCAGCCAACAAAGGTTGACTGAAGCTTTCTTT
v_gene: TRBV14
abundance: many
d_gene: NA
j_gene: TRBJ1-1

CDR3aa: CASSSSSGHNEQFF
CDR3nt: TGTGCCAGCAGTTCGTCCTCGGGGCACAATGAGCAGTTCTTC
v_gene: TRBV6-5
abundance: many
d_gene: NA
j_gene: TRBJ2-1

CDR3aa: CAWSEQTSNQPQHF
CDR3nt: TGTGCCTGGAGTGAACAGACAAGCAATCAGCCCCAGCATTTT
v_gene: TRBV30
abundance: many
d_gene: NA
j_gene: TRBJ1-5

CDR3aa: CASSYDRSRPYNEQFF
CDR3nt: TGTGCCAGCAGTTACGATCGGAGCCGCCCCTACAATGAGCAGTTCTTC
v_gene: TRBV6-2/TRBV6-3
abundance: many
d_gene: NA
j_gene: TRBJ2-1

CDR3aa: CASSIAGGYFAIYNEQFF
CDR3nt: TGTGCCAGTAGTATAGCGGGAGGATACTTCGCCATCTACAATGAGCAGTTCTTC
v_gene: TRBV19
abundance: many
d_gene: TRBD2
j_gene: TRBJ2-1

CDR3aa: CASSGQTTNYGYTF
CDR3nt: TGTGCCAGCAGTGGACAGACCACTAACTATGGCTACACCTTC
v_gene: TRBV28
abundance: many
d_gene: NA
j_gene: TRBJ1-2

CDR3aa: CASSFEAGNTGELFF
CDR3nt: TGTGCCAGCAGCTTTGAAGCGGGAAACACCGGGGAGCTGTTTTTT
v_gene: TRBV5-5
abundance: many
d_gene: TRBD2
j_gene: TRBJ2-2

CDR3aa: CASSLDRGLREQYF
CDR3nt: TGTGCCAGCAGTCTGGACAGGGGGTTACGAGAGCAGTACTTC
v_gene: TRBV6-2/TRBV6-3
abundance: many
d_gene: TRBD1
j_gene: TRBJ2-7

CDR3aa: CASSSSDKARGNTGELFF
CDR3nt: TGTGCCAGCAGCTCATCGGACAAGGCCAGGGGTAACACCGGGGAGCTGTTTTTT
v_gene: TRBV11-1
abundance: many
d_gene: NA
j_gene: TRBJ2-2

CDR3aa: CASSRGQGFYYEQYF
CDR3nt: TGTGCCAGCAGTCGAGGACAGGGTTTTTACTACGAGCAGTACTTC
v_gene: TRBV6-2/TRBV6-3
abundance: many
d_gene: TRBD1
j_gene: TRBJ2-7

CDR3aa: CASSEWARAANNEQFF
CDR3nt: TGTGCCAGCAGTGAATGGGCGCGAGCGGCAAACAATGAGCAGTTCTTC
v_gene: TRBV2
abundance: once
d_gene: NA
j_gene: TRBJ2-1

CDR3aa: CSARDVGELFF
CDR3nt: TGCAGTGCTAGAGATGTCGGGGAGCTGTTTTTT
v_gene: TRBV20-1
abundance: many
d_gene: NA
j_gene: TRBJ2-2

CDR3aa: CASSPRGGIAGANEQFF
CDR3nt: TGTGCCAGCAGCCCCCGGGGGGGGATAGCGGGAGCTAATGAGCAGTTCTTC
v_gene: TRBV7-2
abundance: many
d_gene: TRBD2
j_gene: TRBJ2-1

CDR3aa: CASSDLASGYNEQFF
CDR3nt: TGTGCCAGCAGTGATCTGGCTAGTGGTTACAATGAGCAGTTCTTC
v_gene: TRBV6-1
abundance: many
d_gene: NA
j_gene: TRBJ2-1

CDR3aa: CSAETGLAGVGSTDTQYF
CDR3nt: TGCAGTGCCGAAACCGGACTAGCGGGAGTAGGTAGCACAGATACGCAGTATTTT
v_gene: TRBV20-1
abundance: many
d_gene: TRBD2
j_gene: TRBJ2-3

CDR3aa: CAWSVKFQGRAFF
CDR3nt: TGTGCCTGGAGTGTAAAGTTCCAGGGAAGAGCTTTCTTT
v_gene: TRBV30
abundance: many
d_gene: NA
j_gene: TRBJ1-1

CDR3aa: CAISGERGNSLMNTEAFF
CDR3nt: TGTGCCATCAGTGGGGAAAGGGGGAACTCCCTAATGAACACTGAAGCTTTCTTT
v_gene: TRBV10-3
abundance: many
d_gene: NA
j_gene: TRBJ1-1

CDR3aa: CASSLRDRGIGGYTF
CDR3nt: TGTGCCAGCAGCCTACGGGACAGGGGTATAGGGGGCTACACCTTC
v_gene: TRBV28
abundance: many
d_gene: TRBD1
j_gene: TRBJ1-2

CDR3aa: CASSSLVPGLAGHTGELFF
CDR3nt: TGTGCCAGCAGCTCACTAGTTCCGGGACTAGCGGGCCACACCGGGGAGCTATTTTTT
v_gene: TRBV11-3
abundance: NA
d_gene: TRBD2
j_gene: TRBJ2-2

CDR3aa: CASSRRREGRNTGELFF
CDR3nt: TGTGCCAGCAGCCGACGGCGGGAGGGCCGAAACACCGGGGAGCTGTTTTTT
v_gene: TRBV11-1
abundance: many
d_gene: TRBD2
j_gene: TRBJ2-2

CDR3aa: CASSDSSRGANYAYTF
CDR3nt: TGTGCCAGCAGTGATTCATCCAGGGGAGCTAACTATGCCTACACCTTC
v_gene: TRBV6-4
abundance: NA
d_gene: NA
j_gene: TRBJ1-2

CDR3aa: CASLGTAPNTEAFF
CDR3nt: TGCGCCAGCCTAGGGACGGCCCCGAACACTGAAGCTTTCTTT
v_gene: TRBV10-2
abundance: many
d_gene: NA
j_gene: TRBJ1-1

CDR3aa: CASSYTASGEQFF
CDR3nt: TGTGCCAGCAGTTATACCGCTTCAGGCGAGCAGTTCTTC
v_gene: TRBV6-4
abundance: few
d_gene: NA
j_gene: TRBJ2-1

CDR3aa: CASRGRRSTNEKLFF
CDR3nt: TGTGCCAGCAGAGGCAGGCGATCAACTAATGAAAAACTGTTTTTT
v_gene: TRBV2
abundance: NA
d_gene: NA
j_gene: TRBJ1-4

CDR3aa: CASSVVAQGASGNTIYF
CDR3nt: TGTGCCAGCAGCGTAGTAGCGCAGGGGGCCTCTGGAAACACCATATATTTT
v_gene: TRBV9
abundance: once
d_gene: TRBD1
j_gene: TRBJ1-3

CDR3aa: CASSLGGANSNQPQHF
CDR3nt: TGTGCCAGCAGTTTAGGGGGAGCCAATAGCAATCAGCCCCAGCATTTT
v_gene: TRBV28
abundance: many
d_gene: NA
j_gene: TRBJ1-5

CDR3aa: CASSSSGETGELFF
CDR3nt: TGTGCCAGCAGTAGTTCGGGAGAGACCGGGGAGCTGTTTTTT
v_gene: TRBV6-1
abundance: many
d_gene: NA
j_gene: TRBJ2-2

CDR3aa: CASSGQVWGANVLTF
CDR3nt: TGTGCCAGCAGCGGACAGGTCTGGGGGGCCAACGTCCTGACTTTC
v_gene: TRBV7-3
abundance: NA
d_gene: TRBD1
j_gene: TRBJ2-6

CDR3aa: CASSQGRGRSRGDKKYF
CDR3nt: TGCGCCAGCAGCCAAGGCCGGGGACGGTCGCGGGGAGATAAGAAGTATTTT
v_gene: TRBV4-1
abundance: NA
d_gene: NA
j_gene: TRBJ2-3

CDR3aa: CSVEAFDEQYF
CDR3nt: TGCAGCGTTGAAGCTTTCGATGAACAGTACTTC
v_gene: TRBV29-1
abundance: few
d_gene: NA
j_gene: TRBJ2-7

CDR3aa: CASSLVDEQYF
CDR3nt: TGTGCCAGCAGTTTAGTCGACGAGCAGTACTTC
v_gene: TRBV12-3/TRBV12-4
abundance: many
d_gene: NA
j_gene: TRBJ2-7

CDR3aa: CASSLSPLQVNF
CDR3nt: TGTGCCAGCAGCTTAAGTCCTTTACAAGTGAACTTC
v_gene: TRBV7-2
abundance: NA
d_gene: NA
j_gene: TRBJ2-7

CDR3aa: CSSSLGGSGQPQHF
CDR3nt: TGTTCCAGCAGCTTAGGGGGGTCCGGGCAGCCCCAGCATTTT
v_gene: TRBV5-6
abundance: NA
d_gene: NA
j_gene: TRBJ1-5

CDR3aa: CASSLRASRNEQFF
CDR3nt: TGTGCCAGCAGCTTGCGGGCTAGTAGGAATGAGCAGTTCTTC
v_gene: TRBV5-4
abundance: many
d_gene: NA
j_gene: TRBJ2-1

CDR3aa: CASSEWGDGYTF
CDR3nt: TGTGCCAGCAGTGAATGGGGTGATGGCTACACCTTC
v_gene: TRBV2
abundance: many
d_gene: NA
j_gene: TRBJ1-2

CDR3aa: CASSSYGNTIYF
CDR3nt: TGTGCCAGCAGCTCGTATGGAAACACCATATATTTT
v_gene: TRBV7-2
abundance: many
d_gene: NA
j_gene: TRBJ1-3

CDR3aa: CASSRGGTGRETQYF
CDR3nt: TGCGCCAGCAGCCGCGGGGGGACAGGGCGGGAGACCCAGTACTTC
v_gene: TRBV5-1
abundance: many
d_gene: NA
j_gene: TRBJ2-5

CDR3aa: CASSWGGTGKHGYTF
CDR3nt: TGTGCCAGCAGCTGGGGGGGGACAGGGAAGCATGGCTACACCTTC
v_gene: TRBV7-2
abundance: many
d_gene: TRBD1
j_gene: TRBJ1-2

CDR3aa: CASRTGSSNSPLHF
CDR3nt: TGTGCCAGCAGGACAGGGTCGAGTAATTCACCCCTCCACTTT
v_gene: TRBV28
abundance: few
d_gene: TRBD1
j_gene: TRBJ1-6

CDR3aa: CASSTLKGDTQYF
CDR3nt: TGTGCCAGCAGCACCCTTAAGGGGGATACGCAGTATTTT
v_gene: TRBV7-3
abundance: many
d_gene: NA
j_gene: TRBJ2-3

CDR3aa: CASSLQGVLVGKYSPLHF
CDR3nt: TGTGCCAGCAGTTTGCAGGGTGTGTTGGTAGGAAAATACTCACCCCTCCACTTT
v_gene: TRBV27
abundance: few
d_gene: NA
j_gene: TRBJ1-6

CDR3aa: CASSSISGSLDNEQFF
CDR3nt: TGTGCCAGCAGCTCCATTAGCGGGAGTCTCGACAATGAGCAGTTCTTC
v_gene: TRBV11-1
abundance: many
d_gene: TRBD2
j_gene: TRBJ2-1

CDR3aa: CSASPGGAFRFF
CDR3nt: TGCAGTGCATCCCCGGGGGGCGCGTTTCGGTTCTTC
v_gene: TRBV20-1
abundance: many
d_gene: NA
j_gene: TRBJ2-1